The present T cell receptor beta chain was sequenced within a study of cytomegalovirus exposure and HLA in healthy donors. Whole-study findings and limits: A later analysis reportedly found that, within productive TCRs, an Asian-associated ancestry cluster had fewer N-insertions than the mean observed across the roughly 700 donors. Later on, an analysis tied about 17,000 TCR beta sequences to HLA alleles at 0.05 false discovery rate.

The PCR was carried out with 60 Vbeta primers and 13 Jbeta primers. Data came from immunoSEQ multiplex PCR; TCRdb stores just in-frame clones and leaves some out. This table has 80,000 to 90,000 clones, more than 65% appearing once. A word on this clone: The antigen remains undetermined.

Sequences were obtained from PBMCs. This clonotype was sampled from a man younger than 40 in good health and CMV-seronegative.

CDR3 amino acids: CSGGTVGYTF. Written as DNA, the CDR3 is TGCAGCGGGGGGACAGTTGGCTACACCTTC. The J gene is TRBJ1-2, the V gene TRBV29-1; 7 bases are a match to TRBD1. The CDR3 spans 10 residues. With 7 bases clipped from V and 7 bases from J, the junction kept 3 bases outside the gene matches. The germline gives CDR1 SQVTM, CDR2 ANQGSEA.